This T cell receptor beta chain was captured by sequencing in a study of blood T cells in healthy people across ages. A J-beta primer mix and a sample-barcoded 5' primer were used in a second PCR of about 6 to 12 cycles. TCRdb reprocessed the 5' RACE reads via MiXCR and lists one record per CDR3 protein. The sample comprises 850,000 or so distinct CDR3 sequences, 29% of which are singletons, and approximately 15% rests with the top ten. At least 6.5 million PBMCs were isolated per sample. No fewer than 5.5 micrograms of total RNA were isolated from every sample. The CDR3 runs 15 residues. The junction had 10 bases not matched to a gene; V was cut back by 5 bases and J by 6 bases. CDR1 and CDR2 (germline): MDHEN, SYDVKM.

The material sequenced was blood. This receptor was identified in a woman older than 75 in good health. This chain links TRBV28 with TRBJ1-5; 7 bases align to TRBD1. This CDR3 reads CASSPQGEKSQPQHF. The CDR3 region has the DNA TGTGCCAGCAGTCCCCAGGGGGAGAAAAGTCAGCCCCAGCATTTT.